Following are 20 T cell receptor beta chains from one sample sequenced in a study of T cell responses to AZD1222 COVID-19 vaccine. Libraries were prepared by immunoSEQ multiplex PCR; TCRdb keeps only in-frame clonotypes and omits some of them. This sample yields around 140,000 clones, of which 80% to 95% are seen a single time; roughly 4% belongs to the top ten. Sequencing was performed on peripheral blood, taken on day 0 of AZD1222 vaccination. The source is an adult in good health.

This chain uses TRBV28 with TRBJ2-4; D perhaps matches TRBD1 (6 bases). The CDR3 is 15 residues long. V lost 3 bases and J 7 bases, leaving 16 bases between the germline ends. CDR1 is MDHEN and CDR2 is SYDVKM in the germline V gene. CDR3: CASSFEQGVRNIQYF. CDR3 DNA: TGTGCCAGCAGTTTCGAACAGGGTGTGAGGAACATTCAGTACTTC.

This chain uses TRBV9 with TRBJ1-2, with D hard to call. CDR1 is SGDLS, CDR2 YYNGEE, per germline. Between the trimmed V and J ends, which lost 4 bases and 8 bases, there was a span of 21 bases. This CDR3 is 15 amino acids long. The chain's CDR3 is CASSILPEGSQGYTF. The CDR3 DNA reads as TGTGCCAGCAGCATATTACCCGAAGGTTCTCAGGGCTACACCTTC.

Of note for this clone: The same CDR3 arises from other DNA sequences in this sample as well. This chain links TRBV27 with TRBJ2-7; D possibly matches TRBD1 or TRBD2 (5 bases each). V lost 4 bases to trimming and J lost 2 bases, with 9 bases between them. In germline, CDR1 is MNHEY, CDR2 SMNVEV (reference sequence). The CDR3 is 13 residues long. The CDR3 region is CASSWGPTYEQYF. For the CDR3, the DNA is TGTGCCAGCAGTTGGGGACCGACCTACGAGCAGTACTTC.

This chain links TRBV20-1 with TRBJ2-7, with D uncertain. Looked up from germline, CDR1 is DFQATT and CDR2 is SNEGSKA (reference sequence). V lost 3 bases, J lost 7 bases, and 10 bases lay in between. This CDR3 comprises 11 residues. The CDR3 reads CSASVVGEQYF. The CDR3 DNA is TGCAGTGCTAGTGTGGTCGGGGAGCAGTACTTC.

V gene TRBV11-3 combines with J gene TRBJ2-1; D is possibly TRBD1 (6 bases). The CDR3 consists of 17 residues. Looked up from germline, CDR1 is SGHNT and CDR2 is YENEEA. Trimming shortened V by 5 bases and J by 2 bases, and 19 bases separated the two germline ends. The CDR3 DNA reads TGTGCCAGCAGCCCGCGGCCGGGAAACAGGGCCTACAATGAGCAGTTCTTC. It translates to CASSPRPGNRAYNEQFF.

This chain links TRBV7-8 with TRBJ1-1; no reliable D call. V lost 1 base, J lost 1 base, and 4 bases lay in between. The V gene's germline CDR1 is SGHVS and CDR2 FQNEAQ. The CDR3 spans 13 residues. DNA of the CDR3: TGTGCCAGCAGCTTAGGAGAGAACACTGAAGCTTTCTTT. This sequence encodes CASSLGENTEAFF.

The rearrangement uses TRBV4-1 and TRBJ1-6, with D possibly TRBD1 on 6 matching bases. The germline V gene encodes CDR1 MGHRA and CDR2 YSYEKL. With 5 bases removed from V and 7 bases from J, the gap between germline ends came to 12 bases. The length of the CDR3 is 14 residues. CDR3 protein: CASSIPGDNSPLHF. The CDR3 DNA is TGCGCCAGCAGCATCCCAGGGGACAATTCACCCCTCCACTTT.

The rearrangement links TRBV12-5 to TRBJ2-1; D is undetermined. CDR3 length equals 11 residues. Germline V gene sequence: CDR1 LGHNT, CDR2 FRNRAP. The V gene lost 0 bases and the J gene lost 9 bases, with 3 bases spanning the gap. The CDR3 DNA reads as TGTGCTAGTGGTTTGGTGGGTGAGCAGTTCTTC. This gives the protein CASGLVGEQFF.

The CDR3 region has the DNA TGTGCCAGCAGCAAAACAGCCCGCCGCGAGGGCACTGAAGCTTTCTTT. This codes for CASSKTARREGTEAFF. V and J are TRBV21-1 and TRBJ1-1. TRBV21-1 is a documented pseudogene. The CDR3 sequence is 16 residues long.

V gene TRBV4-2 combines with J gene TRBJ1-2; no firm D call. Trimming shortened V by 0 bases and J by 2 bases, and 13 bases separated the two germline ends. Germline-derived CDR1 and CDR2 are LGHNA and YNFKEQ. This CDR3 is built from 16 residues. This CDR3 reads CASSQELRTANYGYTF. Written as DNA, the CDR3 is TGTGCCAGCAGCCAAGAACTCCGGACGGCAAACTATGGCTACACCTTC.

The chain is built from TRBV5-3 and TRBJ2-3, with D possibly matching TRBD2 (6 bases). TRBV5-3 is given ORF status, its function remaining uncertain. The CDR3 length is 18 residues. The ends were cut back, 1 base at V and 1 base at J, with 19 bases in the middle. The CDR3 loop reads CARSLFRLGVGRTDTQYF. Here the CDR3 DNA reads TGTGCCAGAAGCTTGTTCCGACTAGGGGTAGGGCGCACAGATACGCAGTATTTT.

This clone was picked up a small number of times. J is TRBJ2-1 and V is TRBV5-6; unclear D gene. Trimming shortened V by 0 bases and J by 2 bases, and 12 bases separated the two germline ends. The CDR3 spans 16 residues. Germline CDR1 SGHDT, CDR2 YYEEEE. This chain's CDR3 is CASSLVKFSPYNEQFF. The DNA of the CDR3 is TGTGCCAGCAGCTTGGTAAAATTCTCACCCTACAATGAGCAGTTCTTC.

V usage is TRBV25-1 and J usage is TRBJ2-1, with 8 bases that match TRBD2. Germline CDR1 reads MGHDK; CDR2 reads SYGVNS. Trimming cost V 4 bases and J 5 bases; bases outside gene matches: 4. This CDR3 is built from 14 residues. The CDR3 here is CASSAGLGNNEQFF. The CDR3 coding sequence is TGTGCCAGCAGTGCGGGACTAGGGAACAATGAGCAGTTCTTC.

This sequence joins TRBV4-1 and TRBJ2-7; D is unclear. The CDR3 consists of 14 residues. CDR1 MGHRA and CDR2 YSYEKL come from the germline V gene. The germline V and J ends were trimmed by 0 bases and 6 bases, with 12 bases remaining between them. The CDR3 is CASSQDLPSPEQYF. The DNA for the CDR3 is TGCGCCAGCAGCCAAGATTTACCCTCTCCCGAGCAGTACTTC.

The chain recombines TRBV5-6 with TRBJ2-7; D is unresolved. Germline loops: CDR1 SGHDT, CDR2 YYEEEE. This CDR3 is 14 amino acids long. The V end lost 1 base, the J end lost 0 bases, and 8 bases lay between the germline ends. The DNA of the CDR3 is TGTGCCAGCAGCTTGTACGGAAACTCCTACGAGCAGTACTTC. Its translation is CASSLYGNSYEQYF.

The chain uses TRBV6-5 and TRBJ1-2; 7 bases align to TRBD1. This CDR3 is built from 12 residues. Germline values: CDR1 MNHEY, CDR2 SVGAGI. V lost 5 bases, J lost 8 bases, and 5 bases stayed unmatched. The CDR3 protein is CASSTGVGGYTF. The CDR3 bases are TGTGCCAGCAGTACAGGGGTCGGGGGCTACACCTTC.

The CDR3 here is CASTSSGTANTGELFF. The CDR3 DNA follows: TGTGCCAGCACCTCTAGCGGAACCGCGAACACCGGGGAGCTGTTTTTT. The chain combines TRBV2 with TRBJ2-2; TRBD2 matches 7 bases. After removal of 7 bases from V and 0 bases from J, the junction contained 8 bases not matched to a gene. The CDR3 has 16 residues. The V gene's germline CDR1 is SNHLY and CDR2 FYNNEI.

V and J are TRBV29-1 and TRBJ2-2; D remains unclear. The germline V gene encodes CDR1 SQVTM and CDR2 ANQGSEA. The CDR3 is 10 amino acids. The V and J ends lost 6 bases and 5 bases respectively, with 4 bases between them. CDR3 coding DNA: TGCAGCGTCCTAACCGGGGAGCTGTTTTTT. Its protein is CSVLTGELFF.

The CDR3 is CASRIGGGNEQFF. CDR3 sequence (DNA): TGCGCCAGTCGGATCGGGGGAGGAAATGAGCAGTTCTTC. V usage is TRBV5-1 and J usage is TRBJ2-1; weak D call: TRBD2 (6 bases). The V gene lost 8 bases and the J gene lost 7 bases, with 16 bases spanning the gap. CDR3 length: 13 amino acids. Germline lookup yields CDR1 SGHRS and CDR2 YFSETQ.

V and J are TRBV6-5 and TRBJ2-7, with D perhaps assigned TRBD1 or TRBD2 (6 bases each). V was shortened by 6 bases and J by 2 bases, with 11 bases between the two germline ends. Germline V lookup: CDR1 MNHEY, CDR2 SVGAGI. The CDR3 loop spans 13 amino acids. The CDR3, as DNA: TGTGCCAGCAGAGGGGGGAGCCCCTACGAGCAGTACTTC. Residues: CASRGGSPYEQYF.